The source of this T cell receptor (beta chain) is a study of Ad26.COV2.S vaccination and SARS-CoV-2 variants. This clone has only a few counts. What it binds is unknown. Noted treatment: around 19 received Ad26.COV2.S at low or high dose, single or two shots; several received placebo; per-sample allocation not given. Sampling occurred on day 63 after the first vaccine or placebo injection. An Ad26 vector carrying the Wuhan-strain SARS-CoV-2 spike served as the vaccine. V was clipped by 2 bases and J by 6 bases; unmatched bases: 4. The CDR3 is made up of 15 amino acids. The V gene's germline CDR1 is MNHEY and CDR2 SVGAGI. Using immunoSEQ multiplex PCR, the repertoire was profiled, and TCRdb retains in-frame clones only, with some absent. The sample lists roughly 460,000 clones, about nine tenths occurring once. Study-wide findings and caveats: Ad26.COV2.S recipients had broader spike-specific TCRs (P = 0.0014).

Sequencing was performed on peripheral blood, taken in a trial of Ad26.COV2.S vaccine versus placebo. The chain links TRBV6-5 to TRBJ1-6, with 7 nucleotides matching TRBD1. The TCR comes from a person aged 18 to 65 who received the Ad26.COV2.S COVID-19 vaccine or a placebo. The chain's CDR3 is CASSYAGQSNSPLHF. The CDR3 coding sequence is TGTGCCAGCAGTTACGCGGGACAGTCTAATTCACCCCTCCACTTT.